This TCR beta chain was captured in a study of PD-1 blockade in classical Hodgkin lymphoma. Study information: It was nivolumab at 3 mg/kg, given intravenously every 2 weeks, that patients received.

The CDR3 runs 18 residues. Trimming cost V 5 bases and J 1 base; bases outside gene matches: 14. Looked up from germline, CDR1 is MDHEN and CDR2 is SYDVKM. Each and every patient relapsed after autologous stem cell transplantation, and patients got differing brentuximab vedotin exposure. Patients had relapsed/refractory classical Hodgkin lymphoma with complete response, partial response or progressive disease as best response. A word on this clone: What it recognizes is unknown.

Study-wide points: Whereas CD4+ TCR diversity had risen significantly by C4D1, CD8+ TCR diversity had not. With respect to the repertoire differences, their causes, possibly disease activity or prior therapy, remain undefined.

TCRdb keeps only in-frame clones here, not all; method: immunoSEQ multiplex PCR. The sample has about 28,000 clones, roughly 71% seen once. This receptor was taken from a human donor with classical Hodgkin lymphoma. The sequenced sample was peripheral blood mononuclear cells (PBMCs), obtained before the second cycle of nivolumab. The V gene is TRBV28, the J gene TRBJ2-3; TRBD2 agrees at 8 bases. The DNA of the CDR3 is TGTGCCAGCAGTCCAACATGGCAGCGGGGGACGGGCACAGATACGCAGTATTTT. Encoded protein: CASSPTWQRGTGTDTQYF.